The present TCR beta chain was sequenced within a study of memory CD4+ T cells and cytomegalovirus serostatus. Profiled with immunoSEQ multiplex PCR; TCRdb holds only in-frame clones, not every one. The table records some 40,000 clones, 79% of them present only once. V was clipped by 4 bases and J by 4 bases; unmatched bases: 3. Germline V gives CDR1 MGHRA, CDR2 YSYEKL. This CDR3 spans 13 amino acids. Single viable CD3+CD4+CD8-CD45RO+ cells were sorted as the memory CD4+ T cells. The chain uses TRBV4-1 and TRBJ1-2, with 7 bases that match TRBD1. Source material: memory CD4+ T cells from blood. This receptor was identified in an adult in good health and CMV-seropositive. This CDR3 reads CASSLRDSYGYTF. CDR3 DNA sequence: TGCGCCAGCAGCCTCCGGGACAGCTATGGCTACACCTTC.